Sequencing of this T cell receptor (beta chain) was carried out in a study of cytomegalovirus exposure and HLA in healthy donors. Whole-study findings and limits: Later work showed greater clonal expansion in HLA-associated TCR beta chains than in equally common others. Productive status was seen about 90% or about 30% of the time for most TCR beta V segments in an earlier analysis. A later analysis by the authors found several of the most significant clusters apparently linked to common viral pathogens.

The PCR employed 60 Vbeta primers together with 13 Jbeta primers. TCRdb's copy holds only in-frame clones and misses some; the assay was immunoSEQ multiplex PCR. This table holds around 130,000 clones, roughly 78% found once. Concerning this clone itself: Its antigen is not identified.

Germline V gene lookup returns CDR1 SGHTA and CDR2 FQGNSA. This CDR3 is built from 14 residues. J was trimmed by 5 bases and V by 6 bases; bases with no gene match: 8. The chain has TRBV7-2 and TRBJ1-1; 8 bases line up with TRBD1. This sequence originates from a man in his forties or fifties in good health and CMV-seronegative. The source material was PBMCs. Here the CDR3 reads CASSPTGVVTEAFF. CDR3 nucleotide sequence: TGTGCCAGCAGTCCGACAGGGGTGGTAACTGAAGCTTTCTTT.